This TCR beta chain was identified during a study of blood T cell repertoires in COVID-19. Study summary: From the United States, Italy and Spain came samples of acute and convalescent COVID-19. T cells, B-cell-depleted T cells, or PBMCs supplied cDNA or gDNA.

Authors' processing steps: Reference gene primers were amplified, and this amplification served to estimate nucleated cell counts. Sequencing was performed with immunoSEQ multiplex PCR; in TCRdb, only in-frame clones are kept and a portion is missing. V and J calls plus clone size are reproduced from that table; the DNA served to infer D and trimming. Of some 150,000 clones listed, under 90% are singletons. This clone was picked up one time. Germline V lookup: CDR1 SGHRS, CDR2 YFSETQ. Trimming stripped 4 bases from V and 6 bases from J, with 13 bases between. The CDR3 loop spans 14 amino acids. The specimen was peripheral blood. The rearrangement links TRBV5-1 to TRBJ2-2; possibly TRBD2 for D (6 bases). The source is a man between 60 and 75 years old with acute or convalescent COVID-19. The CDR3 coding sequence is TGCGCCAGCAGCCCGCAGGAGGGAGCCGGGGAGCTGTTTTTT. This translates into CASSPQEGAGELFF. The whole variable domain, filled in from reference TRBV5-1 and TRBJ2-2, reads KAGVTQTPRYLIKTRGQQVTLSCSPISGHRSVSWYQQTPGQGLQFLFEYFSETQRNKGNFPGRFSGRQFSNSRSEMNVSTLELGDSALYLCASSPQEGAGELFFGEGSRLTVL.